This TCR beta chain was sequenced in a study of blood T cell repertoires in COVID-19. Turning to the study itself: COVID-19 samples, acute and convalescent, were from the United States, Italy and Spain.

Participant age was roughly 18 to 89 years, and participants resided in about two dozen US areas. Among Cohort 3 donors, those recovered had two negative PCRs, clearance, or symptom resolution. Data came from immunoSEQ multiplex PCR; TCRdb stores just in-frame clones and leaves some out. The table includes 150,000 to 200,000 clones, about four fifths detected once. This receptor was identified in a woman aged 60-75 years who had recovered from COVID-19. Sequenced: PBMCs or T cells enriched from blood (not recorded which).

The CDR3 region is CATSSAGQPQHF. In nucleotides, the CDR3 is TGTGCCACCAGTTCCGCGGGGCAGCCCCAGCATTTT. The chain joins TRBV24-1 to TRBJ1-5; D unresolved. The germline gives CDR1 KGHDR, CDR2 SFDVKD. Trimming took off 6 bases at V and 7 bases at J, with 9 bases between the two ends. The CDR3 has 12 amino acids.